Sequencing of this T cell receptor (beta chain) was carried out in a study of T cell responses to AZD1222 COVID-19 vaccine. Study at large: Both about-4-week and about-12-week second-dose recipients were combined. Study-wide results and caveats: Vaccination with two AZD1222 doses was followed by a rise in Spike-specific TCR breadth and depth.

The table came from immunoSEQ multiplex PCR; TCRdb's copy has only in-frame clones and leaves some out. The table includes about 120,000 clones, roughly 90% detected once. Deletions cut 0 bases from V and 4 bases from J, with 13 bases between. Germline CDR1 MGHRA, CDR2 YSYEKL. There are 16 residues in the CDR3. About this clone itself: The antigen remains unidentified.

The chain recombines TRBV4-1 with TRBJ1-5; maybe TRBD1 (5 bases). The sample was peripheral blood, taken on day 0 of AZD1222 vaccination. The TCR originated in an adult in good health. This CDR3 is CASSQERGGSNQPQHF. CDR3 coding DNA: TGCGCCAGCAGCCAAGAGAGGGGAGGAAGTAATCAGCCCCAGCATTTT.